This entry lists 22 T cell receptor beta chains sequenced from one sample in a study of OX40 agonist ivuxolimab in advanced cancers. Sequencing used immunoSEQ multiplex PCR; TCRdb keeps in-frame clones, though not all of them. The table includes 60,000 to 70,000 clones, 87% detected once. Here the sequenced sample was CD4+ or CD8+ T cells sorted from blood, taken in a trial of the OX40 agonist ivuxolimab. Every receptor here comes from an adult with an advanced solid tumor such as melanoma, head and neck, liver or kidney cancer.

In its sample, this clone was seen once. V gene TRBV2 combines with J gene TRBJ2-5; 12 bases map to TRBD2. CDR1 is SNHLY, CDR2 FYNNEI, per germline. With V trimmed by 5 bases and J by 5 bases, 9 bases remained unmatched. This CDR3 has 16 amino acids. The CDR3 loop reads CASSPASGRAGETQYF. For the CDR3, the DNA is TGTGCCAGCAGTCCGGCTAGCGGGAGGGCCGGGGAGACCCAGTACTTC.

V gene TRBV5-4 combines with J gene TRBJ1-5; TRBD1 agrees at 7 bases. CDR1 SGHNT and CDR2 YYREEE come from the germline V gene (reference sequence). Germline trimming cut 0 bases from V and 3 bases from J; bases unmatched to any gene: 3. CDR3 length: 15 amino acids. The CDR3 loop is CASSLGGGSNQPQHF. CDR3 in DNA: TGTGCCAGCAGCTTGGGAGGGGGCTCCAATCAGCCCCAGCATTTT.

V gene TRBV19 combines with J gene TRBJ2-3; 9 nucleotides match TRBD2. The CDR3 consists of 15 residues. Germline V lookup: CDR1 LNHDA, CDR2 SQIVND (reference sequence). V dropped 8 bases and J dropped 5; count of bases not matched to a gene: 11. CDR3 region: CASGRVSGGKDTQYF. The CDR3 DNA reads as TGTGCCAGTGGCCGGGTTAGCGGGGGAAAAGATACGCAGTATTTT.

The rearrangement links TRBV15 to TRBJ1-1; no clear D. V was cut by 0 bases and J by 5 bases, with 16 bases left in between. This CDR3 spans 16 amino acids. Germline-derived CDR1 and CDR2 are LNHNV and YYDKDF (reference sequence). In DNA, the CDR3 is TGTGCCACCAGCAGAGATTGGGTAGGGAGCGGGACTGAAGCTTTCTTT. Translated, it gives CATSRDWVGSGTEAFF.

The V call is TRBV7-2, the J call TRBJ1-2; D gene ambiguous. V dropped 2 bases and J dropped 0 bases, with 16 bases sitting between them. This CDR3 has 17 amino acids. Germline V gene data show CDR1 as SGHTA and CDR2 as FQGNSA. The chain's CDR3 is CASSLNPGSRSNYGYTF. CDR3 coding DNA: TGTGCCAGCAGCTTAAACCCCGGATCCCGTTCTAACTATGGCTACACCTTC.

The chain couples TRBV19 to TRBJ1-3; TRBD1 might be the D (5 bases). There are 13 residues in the CDR3. V was trimmed by 8 bases and J by 2 bases, leaving 10 bases between them. CDR1 LNHDA and CDR2 SQIVND come from the germline V gene (reference sequence). The CDR3, as DNA: TGTGCCAGTTACCGGGACCCTGGAAACACCATATATTTT. Protein product: CASYRDPGNTIYF.

V is TRBV5-8 and J is TRBJ2-3; D may be TRBD1 (5 bases). Germline V gene sequence: CDR1 SGHTS, CDR2 YDEGEE. Trimming stripped 4 bases from V and 5 bases from J, with 17 bases between. The length of the CDR3 is 15 residues. CDR3 residues: CASSREDIPRDTQYF. DNA for the CDR3: TGTGCCAGCAGCCGCGAGGACATCCCCCGAGATACGCAGTATTTT.

A few counts support this clone. The chain is built from TRBV6-1 and TRBJ2-3; 10 nucleotides align to TRBD2. The germline CDR1 and CDR2 sequences are MNHNS and SASEGT. The CDR3 loop spans 13 amino acids. Trimming cost V 7 bases and J 4 bases; bases outside gene matches: 2. The CDR3, as DNA: TGTGCCAGCACTAGCGGGAGTTCAGATACGCAGTATTTT. It specifies CASTSGSSDTQYF.

The CDR3, as DNA: TGTGCCAGCAGTTCTACCGGGACTCTTAGGGGGAATGAGCAGTTCTTC. Its translation is CASSSTGTLRGNEQFF. The chain is built from TRBV28 and TRBJ2-1, with D possibly being TRBD1 or TRBD2 (6 bases each). This CDR3 has 16 amino acids. Trimming left V 4 bases short and J 7 bases short, with 20 bases between. Germline CDR1 and CDR2: MDHEN and SYDVKM.

This chain uses TRBV28 with TRBJ2-7, with D possibly being TRBD2 (5 bases). Trimming removed 5 bases from V and 4 bases from J, with 18 bases in between. The CDR3 has 15 amino acids. The germline gives CDR1 MDHEN, CDR2 SYDVKM. As DNA, the CDR3 is TGTGCCAGCAGTCCTCCGCGTCCGAGGGATTACGAGCAGTACTTC. Translation: CASSPPRPRDYEQYF.

This clone has just one count. The chain has TRBV2 and TRBJ2-3; 12 nucleotides line up with TRBD1. The germline gives CDR1 SNHLY, CDR2 FYNNEI. V was clipped by 5 bases and J by 4 bases; unmatched bases: 4. CDR3 length equals 15 residues. CDR3 nucleotides: TGTGCCAGCAGTTGGGACAGGGGGCTCTCAGATACGCAGTATTTT. Translation: CASSWDRGLSDTQYF.

This clone has just one count. The rearrangement joins TRBV5-1 to TRBJ1-2; 11 positions match TRBD1. With V trimmed by 5 bases and J by 6 bases, 3 bases remained unmatched. The CDR3 has 13 amino acids. Germline V gene data show CDR1 as SGHRS and CDR2 as YFSETQ. The DNA of the CDR3 is TGCGCCAGCAGGTGGACAGGGGGCGATGGCTACACCTTC. Translated, it gives CASRWTGGDGYTF.

The table lists this clone with a few counts. CDR3 region: CASSKERGGSDTQYF. DNA of the CDR3: TGTGCCAGCAGTAAAGAGCGGGGGGGTTCGGATACGCAGTATTTT. This chain joins TRBV5-4 and TRBJ2-3, with 10 positions matching TRBD2. Trimming at V came to 5 bases and at J to 6 bases, leaving 9 bases not matched to a gene. The CDR3 runs to 15 residues. The V gene's germline CDR1 is SGHNT and CDR2 YYREEE (reference sequence).

This chain joins TRBV19 and TRBJ1-1; possible D gene TRBD1, 5 bases. Germline assignment: CDR1 LNHDA and CDR2 SQIVND (reference sequence). V was pared by 6 bases and J by 6 bases, with 14 bases between. CDR3 size: 13 residues. As DNA, the CDR3 is TGTGCCAGTAGAACTCCTGGGGGGGCTGAAGCTTTCTTT. Protein: CASRTPGGAEAFF. The whole variable domain, filled in from reference TRBV19 and TRBJ1-1, reads DGGITQSPKYLFRKEGQNVTLSCEQNLNHDAMYWYRQDPGQGLRLIYYSQIVNDFQKGDIAEGYSVSREKKESFPLTVTSAQKNPTAFYLCASRTPGGAEAFFGQGTRLTVV.

The V gene is TRBV4-1, the J gene TRBJ2-7, with TRBD1 matching 10 bases. The V gene's germline CDR1 is MGHRA and CDR2 YSYEKL. This CDR3 comprises 17 residues. The V and J ends lost 3 bases and 7 bases, in that order; junction bases with no gene match: 15. The CDR3 spells CASSQTGTGDMGEEQYF. The CDR3 DNA reads TGCGCCAGCAGCCAGACAGGGACAGGGGATATGGGTGAGGAGCAGTACTTC.

J is TRBJ2-7 and V is TRBV27; TRBD1 agrees at 9 bases. V shed 5 bases and J 6 bases; nucleotides not matched to a gene: 8. Germline CDR1 MNHEY, CDR2 SMNVEV (reference sequence). The CDR3 runs to 14 residues. In nucleotides, the CDR3 is TGTGCCAGCAGTACGGACAGGGGATCGGGCGAGCAGTACTTC. Its protein is CASSTDRGSGEQYF.

The CDR3 DNA reads as TGTGCCAGCAGCTTTAGTCCGGCACCACAGCCCCAGCATTTT. Protein product: CASSFSPAPQPQHF. This chain uses TRBV7-2 with TRBJ1-5; D is unresolved. CDR3 length: 14 residues. Germline assignment: CDR1 SGHTA and CDR2 FQGNSA. V lost 3 bases to trimming and J lost 7 bases, with 13 bases between them.

J is TRBJ1-1 and V is TRBV29-1, with TRBD1 as a possible D gene (6 bases). V was trimmed by 7 bases and J by 4 bases, leaving 13 bases between them. The CDR3 has 12 residues. Germline-derived CDR1 and CDR2 are SQVTM and ANQGSEA. CDR3 sequence (DNA): TGCAGCGCCCAGTTCAGGGGCACTGAAGCTTTCTTT. Its protein is CSAQFRGTEAFF.

The V and J genes are TRBV27 and TRBJ2-3; unclear D gene. The CDR3 is made up of 13 amino acids. V lost 6 bases and J 0 bases, leaving 7 bases between the germline ends. Germline V gives CDR1 MNHEY, CDR2 SMNVEV (reference sequence). CDR3 bases: TGTGCCAGCAGGCCCACTAGCACAGATACGCAGTATTTT. Its protein is CASRPTSTDTQYF.

Here the CDR3 DNA reads TGTGCCAGCAGCAGCAGCGTGCTCTCCGGGGCACCGGGCGGACATGGCTACACCTTC. The encoded protein is CASSSSVLSGAPGGHGYTF. This rearrangement joins TRBV21-1 to TRBJ1-2. TRBV21-1 is described as a pseudogene. This CDR3 has 19 amino acids.

The chain has TRBV4-2 and TRBJ2-3, with TRBD1 identical over 8 bases. Germline V gene sequence: CDR1 LGHNA, CDR2 YNFKEQ. Trimming cost V 1 base and J 2 bases; bases outside gene matches: 5. This CDR3 contains 16 residues. The CDR3 loop reads CASSQVTTGATDTQYF. CDR3 nucleotides: TGTGCCAGCAGCCAAGTTACGACAGGGGCCACAGATACGCAGTATTTT.

This clone was picked up one time. V is TRBV11-2 and J is TRBJ2-7; tentatively, D is TRBD2 (6 bases). This CDR3 comprises 17 residues. V was shortened by 3 bases and J by 2 bases, with 20 bases between the two germline ends. The germline V gene has CDR1 SGHAT and CDR2 FQNNGV. CDR3 region: CASSLERGGGRPYEQYF. For the CDR3, the DNA is TGTGCCAGCAGCTTGGAAAGAGGCGGAGGGCGACCCTACGAGCAGTACTTC.